Listed below are T cell receptor beta chains from one sample, sequenced in a study of beta chain features in type 1 diabetes. Clones were sequenced by immunoSEQ multiplex PCR, and TCRdb holds only the in-frame ones, with some missing. The sample has 60,000 or so clones, roughly 60% seen once. Sequences were obtained from Tregs from blood. All receptors derive from a woman in her late teens or twenties in good health. The CDR3 runs from the conserved cysteine through the conserved F or W. The order of the fields is V gene, J gene, CDR3 protein.

V: TRBV4-2
J: TRBJ1-3
CDR3: CASSATLPSGDSGNTIYF

V: TRBV6-6
J: TRBJ2-3
CDR3: CASSSEADTQYF

V: TRBV18
J: TRBJ1-1
CDR3: CASSPSTDTEAFF

V: TRBV5-4
J: TRBJ2-3
CDR3: CASSLPAGDTQYF

V: TRBV5-1
J: TRBJ2-5
CDR3: CASSFASGGPETQYF

V: TRBV30
J: TRBJ1-1
CDR3: CAFDREEGTEAFF

V: TRBV11-1
J: TRBJ2-5
CDR3: CATKPYSGGETQYF

V: TRBV5-1
J: TRBJ2-1
CDR3: CASSSTGVGEQFF

V: TRBV28
J: TRBJ1-1
CDR3: CASQMNTEAFF

V: TRBV30
J: TRBJ1-2
CDR3: CAWRTQGLYGYTF

V: TRBV6-1
J: TRBJ1-2
CDR3: CASSEYRDRGYTF

V: TRBV5-1
J: TRBJ1-2
CDR3: CASSVGLYNYGYTF